The T cell receptor (beta chain) described here comes from a study of shared clonotypes between healthy human individuals. Clones were sequenced by immunoSEQ multiplex PCR, and TCRdb holds only the in-frame ones, with some missing. The top ten clones hold about 0.13% of a sample with about 2.4 million clones, around nine tenths of them seen once. The healthy adult donors were HIV-negative and reported no recent acute infections or vaccinations. Germline loops: CDR1 LNHDA, CDR2 SQIVND (reference sequence). The length of the CDR3 is 14 residues. V gave up 7 bases and J gave up 2 bases, with 12 bases separating them.

The chain is built from TRBV19 and TRBJ1-5; D remains ambiguous. The TCR sequence derives from a man between 18 and 29 years old in good health. The sample consisted of naive CD4+ T cells sorted from blood. Subset meaning: CD45RA+ positively selected. The CDR3 region is CASTTVWGNQPQHF. The DNA of the CDR3 is TGTGCCAGTACCACCGTTTGGGGCAATCAGCCCCAGCATTTT.